The rows below give T cell receptor beta chains drawn from one sample of a study of CD8+CD57+ T cells in acquired aplastic anemia. TCRdb re-called the reads through MiXCR, storing one row per CDR3 protein. The sample contains about 58,000 distinct CDR3 sequences, around 57% of which appear only once. The sequenced sample consisted of sorted CD4+, CD8+, or CD8+CD57+ T cells (not recorded which) from PBMCs. All receptors derive from a human donor with aplastic anemia. The CDR3 runs from the conserved cysteine through the conserved F or W. Fields, in order: V gene, J gene, clone size, D gene, CDR3 protein, CDR3 DNA. The D gene is left open where the match is weak. Size values are once, few and many counts, or a class for expanded clones, and some rows have none.

TRBV10-2	TRBJ2-1	NA	TRBD2	CAGSGGGAYNEQFF	TGCGCCGGCAGTGGCGGGGGGGCCTACAATGAGCAGTTCTTC
TRBV19	TRBJ1-2	NA	NA	CASSAAGYYGYTF	TGTGCCAGTAGTGCGGCGGGGTACTATGGCTACACCTTC
TRBV20-1	TRBJ1-2	NA	TRBD1	CSAKHFGTGTSNYGYTF	TGCAGTGCTAAGCATTTCGGGACAGGGACTTCTAACTATGGCTACACCTTC
TRBV2	TRBJ1-2	NA	TRBD1	CASSDRGDGYTF	TGTGCCAGCAGTGACAGGGGGGATGGCTACACCTTC
TRBV24-1	TRBJ2-5	NA	NA	CATRLGRQETQYF	TGTGCCACCAGGCTTGGCCGCCAAGAGACCCAGTACTTC
TRBV27	TRBJ2-1	many	TRBD1	CASSSGQGLGNEQFF	TGTGCCAGCAGTTCGGGACAGGGGCTTGGGAATGAGCAGTTCTTC
TRBV7-9	TRBJ1-2	few	NA	CASSVVDYGYTF	TGTGCCAGCAGTGTGGTTGACTATGGCTACACCTTC
TRBV11-2	TRBJ2-2	few	NA	CASSLVRGRPAGELFF	TGTGCCAGCAGCTTAGTTAGAGGCAGGCCGGCCGGGGAGCTGTTTTTT
TRBV15	TRBJ2-3	NA	TRBD2	CATSLTSGDLDTQYF	TGTGCCACCAGCCTAACTAGCGGGGACTTAGATACGCAGTATTTT
TRBV6-5	TRBJ1-2	many	TRBD1	CASSSTGDSYGYTF	TGTGCCAGCAGTTCGACAGGGGACAGCTATGGCTACACCTTC
TRBV29-1	TRBJ1-1	NA	NA	CSVSDRTEAFF	TGCAGCGTTTCGGACAGAACTGAAGCTTTCTTT
TRBV29-1	TRBJ2-1	NA	NA	CSVEGPTSRSYNEQFF	TGCAGCGTGGAAGGACCCACCTCTCGCTCCTACAATGAGCAGTTCTTC
TRBV5-1	TRBJ2-3	NA	NA	CASSEGQTSTDTQYF	TGCGCCAGCAGTGAAGGACAGACTAGCACAGATACGCAGTATTTT
TRBV9	TRBJ2-2	few	TRBD1	CASSVGSGGTGELFF	TGTGCCAGCAGCGTAGGATCAGGGGGCACCGGGGAGCTGTTTTTT
TRBV7-9	TRBJ1-1	NA	NA	CASSFQGNTEAFF	TGTGCCAGCAGCTTCCAAGGAAACACTGAAGCTTTCTTT
TRBV5-1	TRBJ2-1	NA	NA	CASSPKPRDEQFF	TGCGCCAGCAGCCCCAAGCCCCGGGATGAGCAGTTCTTC
TRBV11-2	TRBJ2-7	once	NA	CASSLEAGQVYKQYF	TGTGCCAGCAGCTTAGAGGCGGGTCAGGTTTACAAGCAGTACTTC
TRBV2	TRBJ1-2	NA	TRBD1	CASTGGSYGYTF	TGTGCCAGCACAGGGGGCAGCTATGGCTACACCTTC
TRBV4-3	TRBJ2-7	NA	NA	CARSQDQLILAYEQYF	TGCGCCCGCAGCCAAGATCAACTGATATTAGCCTACGAGCAGTACTTC
TRBV6-5	TRBJ1-1	many	NA	CASRIYPLRALSEAFF	TGTGCCAGCAGGATTTACCCGTTACGGGCGCTATCTGAAGCTTTCTTT
TRBV19	TRBJ1-1	NA	NA	CASSNSTRGNTEAFF	TGTGCCAGTAGTAACTCGACGAGGGGGAACACTGAAGCTTTCTTT
TRBV7-2	TRBJ2-7	NA	NA	CASLMMGYEQYF	TGTGCCAGCCTAATGATGGGTTACGAGCAGTACTTC
TRBV12-3/TRBV12-4	TRBJ2-3	NA	TRBD2	CASSLAGGTQYF	TGTGCCAGCAGCTTAGCGGGTGGCACGCAGTATTTT
TRBV14	TRBJ2-3	NA	TRBD2	CASSPLAGGISTDTQYF	TGTGCCAGCAGCCCACTAGCGGGAGGGATTAGCACAGATACGCAGTATTTT
TRBV12-3/TRBV12-4	TRBJ2-2	once	TRBD1	CASSWQGADGNTGELFF	TGTGCCAGCAGTTGGCAGGGGGCGGATGGGAACACCGGGGAGCTGTTTTTT
TRBV20-1	TRBJ2-3	many	NA	CSARDRPNTQYF	TGCAGTGCTAGAGATCGACCAAATACGCAGTATTTT
TRBV29-1	TRBJ2-5	many	TRBD1	CSVEDEGDREETQYF	TGCAGCGTTGAAGATGAGGGGGACAGAGAAGAGACCCAGTACTTC
TRBV2	TRBJ2-7	NA	NA	CASSFSGIYEQYF	TGTGCCAGCTCCTTTAGCGGTATCTACGAGCAGTACTTC
TRBV9	TRBJ1-2	many	NA	CASSPGGGAGDYGYTF	TGTGCCAGCAGCCCAGGCGGGGGGGCAGGTGACTATGGCTACACCTTC
TRBV7-9	TRBJ1-4	NA	NA	CASSLGQYNEKLFF	TGTGCCAGCAGCTTAGGACAGTATAATGAAAAACTGTTTTTT
TRBV5-4	TRBJ1-3	many	NA	CASSSGTPSGNTIYF	TGTGCCAGCAGCTCAGGGACCCCCTCTGGAAACACCATATATTTT
TRBV11-2	TRBJ2-5	many	NA	CASSLGQGQETQYF	TGTGCCAGCAGCTTAGGCCAGGGACAAGAGACCCAGTACTTC
TRBV4-3	TRBJ1-6	many	NA	CASSPTLPGAGNSPLHF	TGCGCCAGCAGCCCGACCCTCCCCGGGGCAGGGAATTCACCCCTCCACTTT
TRBV25-1	TRBJ1-1	NA	NA	CASSEYDSNTEAFF	TGTGCCAGCAGTGAATACGACAGCAACACTGAAGCTTTCTTT
TRBV5-1	TRBJ2-3	few	TRBD1	CASSERQGADTQYF	TGCGCCAGCAGCGAACGACAGGGTGCAGATACGCAGTATTTT
TRBV4-3	TRBJ1-1	few	NA	CASSQDRSTNTEAFF	TGCGCCAGCAGCCAAGATCGGTCCACGAACACTGAAGCTTTCTTT
TRBV29-1	TRBJ2-7	NA	NA	CSVGAEYEQYF	TGCAGCGTTGGAGCGGAATACGAGCAGTACTTC
TRBV7-7	TRBJ2-7	NA	NA	CASSLGPRGSSYEQYF	TGTGCTAGCAGCTTAGGACCCAGGGGTTCAAGCTACGAGCAGTACTTC
TRBV20-1	TRBJ2-1	medium-sized	NA	CSASPHEQFF	TGCAGTGCTAGCCCTCATGAGCAGTTCTTC
TRBV7-6	TRBJ1-1	NA	NA	CASSLAFNPNTEAFF	TGTGCCAGCAGCTTAGCGTTCAACCCGAACACTGAAGCTTTCTTT
TRBV15	TRBJ2-5	NA	NA	CATSRGREETQYF	TGTGCCACCAGCCGCGGGCGGGAAGAGACCCAGTACTTC
TRBV24-1	TRBJ2-2	few	TRBD2	CATSSGRRDTGELFF	TGTGCCACCTCTAGCGGCAGGAGGGACACCGGGGAGCTGTTTTTT
TRBV10-1	TRBJ1-1	NA	TRBD1	CASIPSLSGGTEAFF	TGCGCCAGCATCCCTAGCCTGTCAGGGGGCACTGAAGCTTTCTTT
TRBV2	TRBJ1-1	NA	NA	CASSFYRDTEAFF	TGTGCCAGCAGTTTCTATCGGGACACTGAAGCTTTCTTT
TRBV20-1	TRBJ2-7	NA	TRBD1	CSARGQGVVEQYF	TGCAGTGCTAGGGGACAGGGGGTGGTCGAGCAGTACTTC
TRBV20-1	TRBJ1-6	NA	NA	CSAQGLDSPLHF	TGCAGTGCTCAAGGGCTGGATTCACCCCTCCACTTT
TRBV2	TRBJ2-7	medium-sized	TRBD1	CASSLSGTGREQYF	TGTGCCAGCAGTCTCTCCGGGACAGGGCGCGAGCAGTACTTC
TRBV19	TRBJ1-6	NA	NA	CASSTGGTYSPLHF	TGTGCCAGTAGTACGGGGGGCACTTATTCACCCCTCCACTTT
TRBV7-8	TRBJ1-1	many	NA	CASSFGINPGLTFF	TGTGCCAGCAGCTTTGGCATTAACCCTGGGCTAACTTTCTTT
TRBV12-3/TRBV12-4	TRBJ2-2	NA	NA	CASSSPGQPNTGELFF	TGTGCCAGCAGTTCCCCGGGGCAGCCGAACACCGGGGAGCTGTTTTTT
TRBV7-2	TRBJ2-7	few	TRBD1	CASSIGTGGYEQYF	TGTGCCAGCAGCATCGGGACAGGGGGGTACGAGCAGTACTTC
TRBV29-1	TRBJ2-7	few	NA	CSVEFGYEQYF	TGCAGCGTTGAATTCGGCTACGAGCAGTACTTC
TRBV4-3	TRBJ2-1	many	NA	CASSQDGTSSEDEQFF	TGCGCCAGCAGCCAAGATGGAACTAGCTCTGAGGATGAGCAGTTCTTC
TRBV5-1	TRBJ2-3	NA	TRBD1	CASSSWGQGKTDTQYF	TGCGCCAGCAGCAGCTGGGGACAGGGAAAAACAGATACGCAGTATTTT
TRBV19	TRBJ1-2	medium-sized	TRBD1	CASSNDRGLYYGYTF	TGTGCCAGTAGCAACGACAGGGGTTTATACTATGGCTACACCTTC
TRBV7-9	TRBJ2-3	many	TRBD1	CASSFPGGESDTQYF	TGTGCCAGCAGCTTCCCAGGGGGTGAGTCGGATACGCAGTATTTT
TRBV29-1	TRBJ1-2	NA	NA	CSVGQGGSYGYTF	TGCAGCGTTGGGCAGGGCGGAAGCTATGGCTACACCTTC
TRBV4-3	TRBJ1-2	NA	NA	CASSQGTQNYGYTF	TGCGCCAGCAGCCAAGGGACACAAAACTATGGCTACACCTTC